This T cell receptor beta chain was captured by sequencing in a study of prognosis after radiotherapy for stage I lung cancer. This clonotype was detected many times. The V end lost 1 base, the J end lost 14 bases, and 15 bases lay between the germline ends. From germline, CDR1 is LGHDT and CDR2 YNNKEL (reference sequence). This CDR3 contains 14 residues. TCR beta CDR3 amplification from genomic DNA was performed by two-round multiplex PCR. Primers targeting each individual TRBV and TRBJ gene were applied in first-round PCR. TCRdb re-called the multiplex PCR reads through MiXCR, storing one row per CDR3 protein. The table lists around 26,000 distinct CDR3 sequences, around 30% of them singletons.

This specimen was PBMCs, taken before or after stereotactic body radiation therapy (not recorded which). The TCR sequence derives from a donor aged 50 or older with non-small cell lung cancer. This chain joins TRBV3-1 and TRBJ1-6; a weak D match, TRBD1 (5 bases). The CDR3 DNA is TGTGCCAGCAGCCAAGGAAGGGGCGTAGAAGCCCTCCACTTT. Translation gives CASSQGRGVEALHF.